The 13 T cell receptor beta chains in this list originate from one sample, sequenced in a study of Ad26.COV2.S vaccination and SARS-CoV-2 variants. Repertoires were generated with immunoSEQ multiplex PCR, while TCRdb's copy carries only in-frame clones and drops some. Of hundreds of thousands of clones in the sample, roughly 90% were seen once. Treatment specified: roughly 19 received Ad26.COV2.S at low or high dose, single or two shots; about 5 received placebo; per-sample allocation not given. The study sampled participants on day 63 after the first vaccine or placebo injection. This sample comprised peripheral blood, obtained in a trial of Ad26.COV2.S vaccine versus placebo. These receptor sequences come from a person between 18 and 60 years old who received the Ad26.COV2.S COVID-19 vaccine or a placebo.

This chain joins TRBV19 and TRBJ1-3; D gene ambiguous. This CDR3 has 12 residues. Germline CDR1 and CDR2: LNHDA and SQIVND (reference sequence). V lost 6 bases, J lost 2 bases, and 5 bases lay in between. CDR3: CASSGPGNTIYF. The CDR3 DNA reads as TGTGCCAGTAGCGGACCTGGAAACACCATATATTTT.

The chain employs TRBV5-6 and TRBJ1-5; D may be TRBD1 (6 bases). CDR3 length: 15 amino acids. Germline loops: CDR1 SGHDT, CDR2 YYEEEE. V shed 1 base and J shed 2 bases, with 10 bases lying between them. In nucleotides, the CDR3 is TGTGCCAGCAGCTTGCAGGGGCCAGGCAATCAGCCCCAGCATTTT. Amino acid sequence: CASSLQGPGNQPQHF.

The V gene is TRBV27, the J gene TRBJ2-7; D uncertain. V was cut by 3 bases and J by 2 bases, with 14 bases left in between. The CDR3 contains 15 residues. Germline V gene lookup returns CDR1 MNHEY and CDR2 SMNVEV (reference sequence). In nucleotides, the CDR3 is TGTGCCAGCAGTTTGGCAGGTAGTCCCACCTACGAGCAGTACTTC. Residues: CASSLAGSPTYEQYF.

V usage is TRBV15 and J usage is TRBJ2-7; 9 bases map to TRBD1. Germline CDR1 is LNHNV and CDR2 is YYDKDF (reference sequence). V was pared by 3 bases and J by 3 bases, with 6 bases of the junction left unmatched. This CDR3 is 15 amino acids long. The CDR3 sequence is CATSRGTGFFYEQYF. CDR3 DNA: TGTGCCACCAGCAGGGGGACAGGGTTTTTCTACGAGCAGTACTTC.

This sequence joins TRBV6-2 or TRBV6-3 and TRBJ1-5; tentatively, D is TRBD1 (6 bases). This CDR3 is built from 13 residues. Germline assignment: CDR1 MNHEY and CDR2 SVGEGT. Trimming took off 5 bases at V and 5 bases at J, with 10 bases between the two ends. Here the CDR3 reads CASSGQGYQPQHF. The CDR3 DNA is TGTGCCAGCAGTGGTCAGGGGTATCAGCCCCAGCATTTT.

The chain couples TRBV19 to TRBJ1-2; TRBD1 agrees at 7 bases. The CDR3 is 15 amino acids. Germline lookup yields CDR1 LNHDA and CDR2 SQIVND (reference sequence). The trim removed 6 bases at V and 1 base at J, leaving 8 bases unmatched. CDR3 sequence (DNA): TGTGCCAGTAGGCCTCCGGGACAGATTAACTATGGCTACACCTTC. Translating it yields CASRPPGQINYGYTF.

The gene calls are TRBV6-5 and TRBJ2-7, with TRBD2 as a possible D gene (6 bases). Between the trimmed V and J ends, which lost 4 bases and 5 bases, there was a span of 18 bases. CDR3 length equals 15 residues. CDR1 is MNHEY and CDR2 is SVGAGI in the germline V gene. The CDR3 spells CASSWAPGRRHEQYF. As DNA, the CDR3 is TGTGCCAGCAGTTGGGCCCCGGGGAGGCGCCACGAGCAGTACTTC.

This chain joins TRBV2 and TRBJ2-7, with 7 bases lining up with TRBD1. Germline CDR1 and CDR2: SNHLY and FYNNEI. The CDR3 runs 15 residues. The J segment lost 3 bases and the V segment lost 6 bases, leaving 11 bases of the junction unmatched. The CDR3 loop is CASRGDRDRIYEQYF. CDR3 in DNA: TGTGCCAGCAGGGGGGACCGGGACAGAATCTACGAGCAGTACTTC. The full variable domain, its missing parts supplied by reference TRBV2 and TRBJ2-7, is EPEVTQTPSHQVTQMGQEVILRCVPISNHLYFYWYRQILGQKVEFLVSFYNNEISEKSEIFDDQFSVERPDGSNFTLKIRSTKLEDSAMYFCASRGDRDRIYEQYFGPGTRLTVT.

This clone was counted a few times. The genes are TRBV28 and TRBJ2-5, with D hard to call. V was clipped by 10 bases and J by 4 bases, with 7 bases between them. Per the germline V gene, CDR1 is MDHEN and CDR2 is SYDVKM. The CDR3 is 10 amino acids. CDR3 in DNA: TGTGCCACCGGGCGAGAGACCCAGTACTTC. Protein product: CATGRETQYF.

This clone was found a few times. This chain uses TRBV7-6 with TRBJ1-3, with a possible D match to TRBD1 (5 bases). This CDR3 is built from 16 residues. Germline CDR1 and CDR2: SGHVS and FNYEAQ. Between the trimmed V and J ends, which lost 5 bases and 1 base, there was a span of 15 bases. This CDR3 is CASSLYRSPSGNTIYF. Written as DNA, the CDR3 is TGTGCCAGCAGCCTATACAGGTCACCTTCTGGAAACACCATATATTTT. Together with reference TRBV7-6 and TRBJ1-3, the CDR3 gives the full variable domain: GAGVSQSPRYKVTKRGQDVALRCDPISGHVSLYWYRQALGQGPEFLTYFNYEAQQDKSGLPNDRFSAERPEGSISTLTIQRTEQRDSAMYRCASSLYRSPSGNTIYFGEGSWLTVV.

CDR3 sequence (DNA): TGTGCCAGCAGCTTAGCCAGGGATTCACCCCTCCACTTT. This encodes CASSLARDSPLHF. The gene calls are TRBV11-3 and TRBJ1-6, with TRBD1 as a possible D gene (5 bases). Germline V gene sequence: CDR1 SGHNT, CDR2 YENEEA. V gave up 1 base and J gave up 8 bases, with 6 bases separating them. The CDR3 loop spans 13 amino acids.

The chain has TRBV7-6 and TRBJ2-2, with TRBD2 identical over 14 bases. This CDR3 contains 20 residues. The germline gives CDR1 SGHVS, CDR2 FNYEAQ. The V segment lost 0 bases and the J segment 4 bases; nucleotides outside the gene matches: 10. The CDR3 DNA sequence: TGTGCCAGCAGCTTAGCTTCCGGGACTAGCGGGAGTTTGGGCACCGGGGAGCTGTTTTTT. It codes for CASSLASGTSGSLGTGELFF.

V and J are TRBV2 and TRBJ1-6; 8 positions agree with TRBD1. The CDR3 totals 16 residues. V was clipped by 7 bases and J by 5 bases; unmatched bases: 10. Looked up from germline, CDR1 is SNHLY and CDR2 is FYNNEI. CDR3 sequence reads: CASNPQGASDNSPLHF. The CDR3 nucleotides are TGTGCCAGCAACCCCCAGGGGGCCTCTGATAATTCACCCCTCCACTTT.